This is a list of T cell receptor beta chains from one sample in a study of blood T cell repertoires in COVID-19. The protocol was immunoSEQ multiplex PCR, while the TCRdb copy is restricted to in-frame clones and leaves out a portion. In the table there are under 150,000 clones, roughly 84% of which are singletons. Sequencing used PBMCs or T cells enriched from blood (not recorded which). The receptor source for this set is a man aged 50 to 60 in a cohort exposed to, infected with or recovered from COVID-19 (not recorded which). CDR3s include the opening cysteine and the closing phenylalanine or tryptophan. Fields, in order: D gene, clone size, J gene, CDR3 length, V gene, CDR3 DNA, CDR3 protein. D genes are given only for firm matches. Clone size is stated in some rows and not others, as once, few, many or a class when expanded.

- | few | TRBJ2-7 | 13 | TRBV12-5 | TGTGCTAGTGCCCTCTCGGGGGGCGGCGAGCAGTACTTC | CASALSGGGEQYF
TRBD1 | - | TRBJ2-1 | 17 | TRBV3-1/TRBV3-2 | TGTGCCAGCAGCCCCGCAAACCGGGACAGTCCACGCGATGAGCAGTTCTTC | CASSPANRDSPRDEQFF
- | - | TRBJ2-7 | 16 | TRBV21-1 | TGTGCCAGCAGCAAAGGATGGGCAGTCCAAGCCTACGAGCAGTACTTC | CASSKGWAVQAYEQYF
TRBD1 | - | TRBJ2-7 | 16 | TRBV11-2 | TGTGCCAGCAGCTTAGATCTCGGGACAGGGGACTACGAGCAGTACTTC | CASSLDLGTGDYEQYF
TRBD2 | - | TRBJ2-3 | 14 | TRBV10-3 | TGTGCCATCAGTGGATTAGCGGGAGCAGATACGCAGTATTTT | CAISGLAGADTQYF
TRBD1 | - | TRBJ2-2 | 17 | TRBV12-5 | TGTGCTAGTGGTTTGGGTATAGGACAGGGGGTCGCCGGGGAGCTGTTTTTT | CASGLGIGQGVAGELFF
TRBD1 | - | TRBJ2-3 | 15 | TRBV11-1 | TGTGCCAGCAGGCGGGACAGGATCATTGCAGATACGCAGTATTTT | CASRRDRIIADTQYF
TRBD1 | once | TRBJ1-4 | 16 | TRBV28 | TGTGCCAGCACCCCCAGGGGGAGGTCAACTAATGAAAAACTGTTTTTT | CASTPRGRSTNEKLFF
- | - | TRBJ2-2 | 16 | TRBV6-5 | TGTGCCAGCAGTTCATCAGGACAGACGAACACCGGGGAGCTGTTTTTT | CASSSSGQTNTGELFF
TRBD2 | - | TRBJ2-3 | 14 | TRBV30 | TGTGCCTGGAGTCGCAGCGGGAGCATGAATACGCAGTATTTT | CAWSRSGSMNTQYF
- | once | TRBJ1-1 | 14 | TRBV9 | TGTGCCAGCAGCGATGTCAGGGGAGTCACTGAAGCTTTCTTT | CASSDVRGVTEAFF
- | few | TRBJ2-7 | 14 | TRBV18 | TGTGCCAGCTCACCAACCGGGGGGCAGGGCGAGCAGTACTTC | CASSPTGGQGEQYF
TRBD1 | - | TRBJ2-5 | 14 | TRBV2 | TGTGCCAGCAGTGGGACAGGGGTGAGAGAGACCCAGTACTTC | CASSGTGVRETQYF
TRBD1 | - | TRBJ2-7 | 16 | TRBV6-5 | TGTGCCAGCAGTTACAGCGACAGGGTATTATTCTACGAGCAGTACTTC | CASSYSDRVLFYEQYF
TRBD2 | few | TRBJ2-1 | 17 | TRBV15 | TGTGCCACCAGCAGAGATCGGGGACTAGCGCCCTACAATGAGCAGTTCTTC | CATSRDRGLAPYNEQFF
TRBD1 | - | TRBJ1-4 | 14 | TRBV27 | TGTGCCAGCAGGCGGACAGGGTTGGATGAAAAACTGTTTTTT | CASRRTGLDEKLFF
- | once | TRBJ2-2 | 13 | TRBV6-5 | TGTGCCAGCACCAGGCCGCCCGTCGGGGAGCTGTTTTTT | CASTRPPVGELFF
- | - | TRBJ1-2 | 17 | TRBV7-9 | TGTGCCAGCAGCCAGTCGGGGTTCCTAGGACAGAACTATGGCTACACCTTC | CASSQSGFLGQNYGYTF
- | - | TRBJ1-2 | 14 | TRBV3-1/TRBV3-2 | TGTGCCAGCAAACCATCAGGAGGGGAGTATGGCTACACCTTC | CASKPSGGEYGYTF
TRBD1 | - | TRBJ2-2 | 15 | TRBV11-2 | TGTGCCAGCAGCTCCCCGCAGTCAGGGGGCGCGAGGCTGTTTTTT | CASSSPQSGGARLFF
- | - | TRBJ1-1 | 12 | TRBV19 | TGTGCCAGTAAGGGGCTTCGGACTGAAGCTTTCTTT | CASKGLRTEAFF
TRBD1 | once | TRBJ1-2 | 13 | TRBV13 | TGTGCCAGCAGCTTTACAGGGGTAAGGGGCTACACCTTC | CASSFTGVRGYTF
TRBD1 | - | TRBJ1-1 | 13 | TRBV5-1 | TGCGCCAGCAGCGGACAGGGAGGCACTGAAGCTTTCTTT | CASSGQGGTEAFF
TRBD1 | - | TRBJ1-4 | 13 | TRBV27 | TGTGCCAGCAGCATGGACAGGGGGGCAAAACTGTTTTTT | CASSMDRGAKLFF
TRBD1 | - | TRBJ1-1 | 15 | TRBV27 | TGTGCCAGCAGTTTCTCGCAGGGGGCAAAGGGTGAAGCTTTCTTT | CASSFSQGAKGEAFF
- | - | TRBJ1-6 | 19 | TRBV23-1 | TGCGCCAGCATAGTTGAGGGTAGTTTGGGGAGCTCCTATAATTCACCCCTCCACTTT | CASIVEGSLGSSYNSPLHF
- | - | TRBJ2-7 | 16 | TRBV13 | TGTGCCAGCAGCTTAGGTCGCGGTCAGGGGATTTACGAGCAGTACTTC | CASSLGRGQGIYEQYF
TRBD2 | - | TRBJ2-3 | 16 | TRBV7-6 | TGTGCCAGCAGCTTAGTAGCGGGGGGGCCCCGAGATACGCAGTATTTT | CASSLVAGGPRDTQYF
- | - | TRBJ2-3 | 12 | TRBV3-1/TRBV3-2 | TGTGCCAGCAGCCGAGACAGAATTACGCAGTATTTT | CASSRDRITQYF
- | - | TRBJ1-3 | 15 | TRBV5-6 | TGTGCCAGCAGCTTGGCGGGGGGAAGAGGAAACACCATATATTTT | CASSLAGGRGNTIYF
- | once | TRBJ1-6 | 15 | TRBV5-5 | TGTGCCAGCAGCTTAGGAGTTTCCTATAATTCACCCCTCCACTTT | CASSLGVSYNSPLHF
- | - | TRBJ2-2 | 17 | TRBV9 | TGTGCCAGCAGCGCCCCCCGAGACACCTTTAACACCGGGGAGCTGTTTTTT | CASSAPRDTFNTGELFF
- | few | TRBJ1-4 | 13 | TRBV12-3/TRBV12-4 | TGTGCCAGCCAGGACTCCCTGGATGAAAAACTGTTTTTT | CASQDSLDEKLFF
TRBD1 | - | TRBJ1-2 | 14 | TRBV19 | TGTGCCAGTAGTCCTGTACAGGGGGCGCGGGGCTACACCTTC | CASSPVQGARGYTF
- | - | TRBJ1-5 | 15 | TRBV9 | TGTGCCAGCAGCCCAACAGGGAGTAGCAATCAGCCCCAGCATTTT | CASSPTGSSNQPQHF
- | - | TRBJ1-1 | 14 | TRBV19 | TGTGCCAGTAGTCAAACAGCCTTGAACACTGAAGCTTTCTTT | CASSQTALNTEAFF
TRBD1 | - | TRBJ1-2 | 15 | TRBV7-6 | TGTGCCAGCAGCCCCGGACAGGTCCCTAACTATGGCTACACCTTC | CASSPGQVPNYGYTF
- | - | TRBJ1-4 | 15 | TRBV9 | TGTGCCAGCAGCGTAGGGGGCCAGGTATGGGAAAAACTGTTTTTT | CASSVGGQVWEKLFF
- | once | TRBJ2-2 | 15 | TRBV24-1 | TGTGCCACCCAAGCGGGCAGCTCGAACACCGGGGAGCTGTTTTTT | CATQAGSSNTGELFF
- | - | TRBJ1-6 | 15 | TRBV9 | TGTGCCAGCAGCGTTACGTGGGAGGTAGGATCACCCCTCCACTTT | CASSVTWEVGSPLHF
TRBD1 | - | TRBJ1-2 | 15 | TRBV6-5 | TGTGCCAGCAGTTTAGGACAGGCCCCTAAGGGGGGCTACACCTTC | CASSLGQAPKGGYTF
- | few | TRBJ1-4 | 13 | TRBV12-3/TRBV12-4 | TGTGCCAGCAGTTTAAAGGGAGGTGAAAAACTGTTTTTT | CASSLKGGEKLFF
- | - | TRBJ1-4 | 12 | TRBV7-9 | TGTGCCAGCAGCGGAGCCGCTGAAAAACTGTTTTTT | CASSGAAEKLFF
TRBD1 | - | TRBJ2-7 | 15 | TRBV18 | TGTGCCAGCTCACCACTTCTACAGGGGCAAGGGGGGCAGTACTTC | CASSPLLQGQGGQYF
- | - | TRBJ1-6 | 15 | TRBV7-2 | TGTGCCAGCAGCTTCAGCCAGGGAGGTAATTCACCCCTCCACTTT | CASSFSQGGNSPLHF
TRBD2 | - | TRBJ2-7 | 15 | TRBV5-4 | TGTGCCAGCAGCTCCGTTGGACTAGAGGCCTACGAGCAGTACTTC | CASSSVGLEAYEQYF
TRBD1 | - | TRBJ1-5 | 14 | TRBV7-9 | TGTGCCAGCAGCGCCACAGGGGCAGAACAGCCCCAGCATTTT | CASSATGAEQPQHF
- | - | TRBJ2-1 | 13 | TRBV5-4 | TGTGCCAGCAGCTTGGTCGGGGGAGGTGAGCAGTTCTTC | CASSLVGGGEQFF
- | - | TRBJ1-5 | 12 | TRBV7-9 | TGTGCCAGCACCCATCTCTCGGAGCCCCAGCATTTT | CASTHLSEPQHF
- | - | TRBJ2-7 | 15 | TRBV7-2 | TGTGCCAGCAGCTTGTCGAATGGCAATTCCTACGAGCAGTACTTC | CASSLSNGNSYEQYF
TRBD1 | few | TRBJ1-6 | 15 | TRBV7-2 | TGTGCCAGCAGCTTCGGACAGGGCGATAATTCACCCCTCCACTTT | CASSFGQGDNSPLHF
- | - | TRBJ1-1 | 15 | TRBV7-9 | TGTGCCAGCAGCGCATCAACAGTCATGAACACTGAAGCTTTCTTT | CASSASTVMNTEAFF
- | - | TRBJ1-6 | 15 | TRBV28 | TGTGCCAGCACCCCTTCCGGGGGGCCGGGGTCACCCCTCCACTTT | CASTPSGGPGSPLHF
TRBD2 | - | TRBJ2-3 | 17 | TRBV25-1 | TGTGCCAGCAGTCCCCCCGTTGGCCGGGAGGGTGCAGATACGCAGTATTTT | CASSPPVGREGADTQYF
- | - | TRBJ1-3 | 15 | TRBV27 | TGTGCCAGCAGTCCAGCTGCGGGGGCCGGAAACACCATATATTTT | CASSPAAGAGNTIYF
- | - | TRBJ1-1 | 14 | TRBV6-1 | TGTGCCAGCAGTGACCAGGGAATGAACACTGAAGCTTTCTTT | CASSDQGMNTEAFF
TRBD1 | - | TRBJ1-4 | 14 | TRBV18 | TGTGCCAGCTCACCGCAGGGGGCAGGAGAAAAACTGTTTTTT | CASSPQGAGEKLFF
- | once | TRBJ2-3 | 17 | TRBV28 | TGTGCCAGCAGTTTGGAGGGCGCGGGGATGATCACAGATACGCAGTATTTT | CASSLEGAGMITDTQYF
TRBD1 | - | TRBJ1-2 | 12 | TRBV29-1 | TGCAGCGCCGGGACAGGGCCCTATGGCTACACCTTC | CSAGTGPYGYTF
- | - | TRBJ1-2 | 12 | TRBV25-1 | TGTGCCAGCAGTAGGGGAAACTATGGCTACACCTTC | CASSRGNYGYTF